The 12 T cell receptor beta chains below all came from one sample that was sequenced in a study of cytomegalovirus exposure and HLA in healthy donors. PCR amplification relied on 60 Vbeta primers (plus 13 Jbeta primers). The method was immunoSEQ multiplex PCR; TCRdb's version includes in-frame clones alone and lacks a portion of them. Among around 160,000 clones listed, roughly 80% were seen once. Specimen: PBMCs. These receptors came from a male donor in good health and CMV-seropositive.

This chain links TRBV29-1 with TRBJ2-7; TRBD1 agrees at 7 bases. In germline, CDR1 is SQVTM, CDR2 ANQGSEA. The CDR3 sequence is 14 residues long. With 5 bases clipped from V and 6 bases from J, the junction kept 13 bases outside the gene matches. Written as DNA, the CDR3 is TGCAGCGTTAGATTCCGGACAGGTCGTCCCGAGCAGTACTTC. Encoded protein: CSVRFRTGRPEQYF.

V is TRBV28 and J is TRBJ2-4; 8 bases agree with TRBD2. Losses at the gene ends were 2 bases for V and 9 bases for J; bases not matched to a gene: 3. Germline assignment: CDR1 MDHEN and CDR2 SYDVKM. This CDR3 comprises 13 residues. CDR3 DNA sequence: TGTGCCAGCAGTTTAGTCCGGGGGGGCATTCAGTACTTC. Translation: CASSLVRGGIQYF.

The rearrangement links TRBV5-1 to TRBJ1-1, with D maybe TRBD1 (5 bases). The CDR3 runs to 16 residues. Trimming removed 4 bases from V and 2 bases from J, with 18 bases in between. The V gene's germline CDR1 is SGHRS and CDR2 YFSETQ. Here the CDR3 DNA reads TGCGCCAGCAGCCCGCAACAACAGGCTATCAACACTGAAGCTTTCTTT. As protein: CASSPQQQAINTEAFF.

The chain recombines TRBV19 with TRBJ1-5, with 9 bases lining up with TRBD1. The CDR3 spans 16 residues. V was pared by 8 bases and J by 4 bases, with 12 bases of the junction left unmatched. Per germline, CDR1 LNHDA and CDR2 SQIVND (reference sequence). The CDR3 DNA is TGTGCCAGTGGGGGGGACAGGGTTTCGTGGAATCAGCCCCAGCATTTT. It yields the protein CASGGDRVSWNQPQHF. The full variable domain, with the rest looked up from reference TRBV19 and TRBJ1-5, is DGGITQSPKYLFRKEGQNVTLSCEQNLNHDAMYWYRQDPGQGLRLIYYSQIVNDFQKGDIAEGYSVSREKKESFPLTVTSAQKNPTAFYLCASGGDRVSWNQPQHFGDGTRLSIL.

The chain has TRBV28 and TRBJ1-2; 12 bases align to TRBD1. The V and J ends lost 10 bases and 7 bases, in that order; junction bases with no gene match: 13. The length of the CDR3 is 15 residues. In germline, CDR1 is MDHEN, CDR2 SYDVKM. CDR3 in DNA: TGTGCCACTAGACCGGGACAGGGGGCTGGAGGTGGCTACACCTTC. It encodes CATRPGQGAGGGYTF.

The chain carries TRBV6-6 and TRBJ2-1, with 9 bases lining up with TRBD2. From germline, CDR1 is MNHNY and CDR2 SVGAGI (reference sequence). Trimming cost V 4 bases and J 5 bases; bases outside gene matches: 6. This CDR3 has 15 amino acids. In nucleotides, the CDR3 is TGTGCCAGCAGTTTCACGACTAGCGGCAACAATGAGCAGTTCTTC. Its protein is CASSFTTSGNNEQFF.

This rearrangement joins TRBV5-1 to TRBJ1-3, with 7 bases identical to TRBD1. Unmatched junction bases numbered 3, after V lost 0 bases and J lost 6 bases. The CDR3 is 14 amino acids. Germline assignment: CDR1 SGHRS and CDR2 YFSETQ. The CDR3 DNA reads TGCGCCAGCAGCTTGGGGGACAGTAAAAACACCATATATTTT. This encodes CASSLGDSKNTIYF.

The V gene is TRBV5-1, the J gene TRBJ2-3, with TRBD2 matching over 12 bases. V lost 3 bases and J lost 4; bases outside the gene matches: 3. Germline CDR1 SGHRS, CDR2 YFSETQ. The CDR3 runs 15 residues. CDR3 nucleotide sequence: TGCGCCAGCAGCTGGACTAGCGGGATTTCAGATACGCAGTATTTT. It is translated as CASSWTSGISDTQYF.

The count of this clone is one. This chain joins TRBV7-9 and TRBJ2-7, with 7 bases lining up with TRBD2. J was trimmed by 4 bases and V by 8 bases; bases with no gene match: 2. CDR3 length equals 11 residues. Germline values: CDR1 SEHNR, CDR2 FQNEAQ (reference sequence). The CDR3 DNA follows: TGTGCCAGCGGGGGGGTTTACGAGCAGTACTTC. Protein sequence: CASGGVYEQYF.

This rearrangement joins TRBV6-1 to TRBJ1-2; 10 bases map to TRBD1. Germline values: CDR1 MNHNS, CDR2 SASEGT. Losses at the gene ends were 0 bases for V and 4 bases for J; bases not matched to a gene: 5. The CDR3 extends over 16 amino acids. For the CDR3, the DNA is TGTGCCAGCAGTGAAGCCGGACAGGGGGAAGGCTATGGCTACACCTTC. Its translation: CASSEAGQGEGYGYTF.

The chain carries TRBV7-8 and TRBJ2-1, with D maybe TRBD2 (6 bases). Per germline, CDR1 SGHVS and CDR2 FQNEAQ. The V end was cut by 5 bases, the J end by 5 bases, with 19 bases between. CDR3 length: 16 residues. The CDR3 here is CASSRLEGGRHNEQFF. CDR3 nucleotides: TGTGCCAGCAGCCGGTTGGAGGGCGGAAGGCACAATGAGCAGTTCTTC.

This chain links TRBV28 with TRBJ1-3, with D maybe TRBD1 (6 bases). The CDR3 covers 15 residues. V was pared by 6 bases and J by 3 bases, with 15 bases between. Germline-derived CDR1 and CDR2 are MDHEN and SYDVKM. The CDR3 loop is CASSLSDSSGNTIYF. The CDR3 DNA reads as TGTGCCAGCAGCCTCTCGGACAGCAGTGGAAACACCATATATTTT.